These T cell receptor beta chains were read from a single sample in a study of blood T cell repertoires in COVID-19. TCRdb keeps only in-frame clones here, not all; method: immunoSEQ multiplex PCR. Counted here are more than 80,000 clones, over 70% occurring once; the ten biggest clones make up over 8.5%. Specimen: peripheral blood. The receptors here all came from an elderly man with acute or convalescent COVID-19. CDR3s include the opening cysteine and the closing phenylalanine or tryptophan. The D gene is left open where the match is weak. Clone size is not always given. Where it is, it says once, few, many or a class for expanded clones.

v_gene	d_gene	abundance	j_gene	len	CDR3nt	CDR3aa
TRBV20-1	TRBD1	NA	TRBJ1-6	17	TGCAGTGCTAGTCTCGGCGTAGACAGGGGCTTTGTGTCACCCCTCCACTTT	CSASLGVDRGFVSPLHF
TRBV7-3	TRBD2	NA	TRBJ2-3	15	TGTGCCAGCAGCTTACTAGCGGGAGGGACAGATACGCAGTATTTT	CASSLLAGGTDTQYF
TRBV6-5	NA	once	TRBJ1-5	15	TGTGCCAGCATGGTGCCGGGAAAAAGCAATCAGCCCCAGCATTTT	CASMVPGKSNQPQHF
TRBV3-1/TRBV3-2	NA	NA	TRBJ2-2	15	TGTGCCAGCAGCCAAAGGCTGGCGGTCACCGGGGAGCTGTTTTTT	CASSQRLAVTGELFF
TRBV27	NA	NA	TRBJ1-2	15	TGTGCCAGCAGTTCGCCCGGGGCGGGGGGATATGGCTACACCTTC	CASSSPGAGGYGYTF
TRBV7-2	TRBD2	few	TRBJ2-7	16	TGTGCCAGCAGCCGGACTAGCGGGAGTATCATGTACGAGCAGTACTTC	CASSRTSGSIMYEQYF
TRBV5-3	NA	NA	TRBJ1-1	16	TGTGCCAGAAGCTTGGCCGGGGGAAGAGTGGGGACTGAAGCTTTCTTT	CARSLAGGRVGTEAFF
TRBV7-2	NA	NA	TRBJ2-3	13	TGTGCCAGCAGCTTCGACTTCACAGATACGCAGTATTTT	CASSFDFTDTQYF
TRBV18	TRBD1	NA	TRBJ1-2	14	TGTGCCAGCTCATCGACAGGGAAAAACTATGGCTACACCTTC	CASSSTGKNYGYTF
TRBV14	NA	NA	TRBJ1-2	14	TGTGCCAGCAGCCCCTTATCAGGAGACAGCCATCACACCTTC	CASSPLSGDSHHTF
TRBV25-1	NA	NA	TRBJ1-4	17	TGTGCCAGCAGTGACTTCCCTGGGAGGGGGTCGAATGAAAAACTGTTTTTT	CASSDFPGRGSNEKLFF
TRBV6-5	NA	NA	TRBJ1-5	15	TGTGCCAGCGACTACAGGGTTTGGAGCAATCAGCCCCAGCATTTT	CASDYRVWSNQPQHF
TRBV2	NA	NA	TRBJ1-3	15	TGTGCCAGCAGTGAATGGAGGGCCTCTGGAAACACCATATATTTT	CASSEWRASGNTIYF
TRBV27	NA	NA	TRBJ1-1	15	TGTGCCAGCAGCTCAGTACAGGTATTGAACACTGAAGCTTTCTTT	CASSSVQVLNTEAFF
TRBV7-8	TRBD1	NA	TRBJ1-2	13	TGTGCCAGCAGCCAGGCAGGGGGCGACGGCTACACCTTC	CASSQAGGDGYTF
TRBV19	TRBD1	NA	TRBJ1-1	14	TGTGCCAGTAGTAAGGACAGGGCGAACACTGAAGCTTTCTTT	CASSKDRANTEAFF
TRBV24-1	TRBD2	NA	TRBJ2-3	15	TGTGCCACCAGTGATACGAGCGGGACCGCAGATACGCAGTATTTT	CATSDTSGTADTQYF
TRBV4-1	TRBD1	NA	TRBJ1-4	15	TGCGCCAGCAGTCACCAGACAGGGGGAAACGAAAAACTGTTTTTT	CASSHQTGGNEKLFF
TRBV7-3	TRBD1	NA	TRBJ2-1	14	TGTGCCAGCAGCCCGACAGGGGACTACAATGAGCAGTTCTTC	CASSPTGDYNEQFF
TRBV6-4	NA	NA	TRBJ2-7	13	TGTGCCAGCAGTGCCACCAGGGTTTCCGAGCAGTACTTC	CASSATRVSEQYF
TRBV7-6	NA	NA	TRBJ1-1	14	TGTGCCAGCAGAGTAGGGGGAGTGAACACTGAAGCTTTCTTT	CASRVGGVNTEAFF
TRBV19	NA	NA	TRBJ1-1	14	TGTGCCAGTGAAGGAGGGACCCTGAACACTGAAGCTTTCTTT	CASEGGTLNTEAFF
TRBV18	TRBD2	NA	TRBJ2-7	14	TGTGCCAGCTCGTCTGGCGGGAGGGGGCGCGAGCAGTACTTC	CASSSGGRGREQYF
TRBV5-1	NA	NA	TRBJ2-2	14	TGCGCCAGCAGCTTGGAGGGGTCCACCGGGGAGCTGTTTTTT	CASSLEGSTGELFF
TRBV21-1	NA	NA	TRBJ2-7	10	TGTGCCAGCAAAGAGTACGAGCAGTACTTC	CASKEYEQYF
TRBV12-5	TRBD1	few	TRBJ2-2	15	TGTGCTAGTGGTTTGCGACAGGGGGAAACCGGGGAGCTGTTTTTT	CASGLRQGETGELFF
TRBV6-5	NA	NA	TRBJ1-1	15	TGTGCCAGCAGGGCGCCGGAGCCCCTGAACACTGAAGCTTTCTTT	CASRAPEPLNTEAFF
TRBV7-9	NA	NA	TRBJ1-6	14	TGTGCCAGCAGCTTAGACATTTCCTTTTCACCCCTCCACTTT	CASSLDISFSPLHF
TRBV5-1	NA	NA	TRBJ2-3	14	TGCGCCAGCAGCGGAGGACAGAGCACAGATACGCAGTATTTT	CASSGGQSTDTQYF
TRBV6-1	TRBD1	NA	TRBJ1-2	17	TGTGCCAGCAGTGAAGGGACAGGCGTAAGATGGGGCTATGGCTACACCTTC	CASSEGTGVRWGYGYTF
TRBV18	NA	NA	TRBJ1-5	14	TGTGCCAGCTCAGAGGACAGTTCCAATCAGCCCCAGCATTTT	CASSEDSSNQPQHF
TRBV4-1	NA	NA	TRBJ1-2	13	TGCGCCAGCAGCCAAGTTACAGGCGATGGCTACACCTTC	CASSQVTGDGYTF
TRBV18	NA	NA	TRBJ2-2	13	TGTGCCAGCTCGCCTACTCTTACCGGGGAGCTGTTTTTT	CASSPTLTGELFF
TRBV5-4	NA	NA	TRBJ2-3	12	TGTGCCAGCAGCGTGGAGCGGGATACGCAGTATTTT	CASSVERDTQYF
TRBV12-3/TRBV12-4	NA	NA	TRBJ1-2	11	TGTGCCAGCAGTACCGGGGTGGGCTACACCTTC	CASSTGVGYTF
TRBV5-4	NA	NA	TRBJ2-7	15	TGTGCCAGCAGCGGCCCGCAGGGGACCTCCTACGAGCAGTACTTC	CASSGPQGTSYEQYF
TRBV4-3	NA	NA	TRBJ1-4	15	TGCGCCAGCAGCTACGTTACCGCGGGGAATGAAAAACTGTTTTTT	CASSYVTAGNEKLFF
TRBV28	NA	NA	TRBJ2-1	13	TGTGCCAGCAGTTTACCCCCGCCGGGGGAGCAGTTCTTC	CASSLPPPGEQFF
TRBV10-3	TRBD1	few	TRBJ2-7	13	TGTGCCATCTGGGACAGGGGGGCCTACGAGCAGTACTTC	CAIWDRGAYEQYF
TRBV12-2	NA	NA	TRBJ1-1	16	TGTGCAAGTCGCACCACGGGACAAATCGGAATCACTGAAGCTTTCTTT	CASRTTGQIGITEAFF
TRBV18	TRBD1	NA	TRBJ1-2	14	TGTGCCAGCTCACCGTCAGACAGGGCCCCTGGCTACACCTTC	CASSPSDRAPGYTF
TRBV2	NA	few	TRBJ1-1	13	TGTGCCAGCAAACGCAGGGAACCAACTGAAGCTTTCTTT	CASKRREPTEAFF
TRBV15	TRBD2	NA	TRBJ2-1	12	TGTGCCACCAGCGGGATTAGCGGGGGTAGGTTCTTC	CATSGISGGRFF
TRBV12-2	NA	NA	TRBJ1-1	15	TGTGCAAGTCGCTCAACCCGACAGGGGTGGAATGAAGCTTTCTTT	CASRSTRQGWNEAFF
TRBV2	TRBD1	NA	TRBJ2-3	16	TGTGCCAGCAGTAAGGACAGGGTTTCTAGCACAGATACGCAGTATTTT	CASSKDRVSSTDTQYF
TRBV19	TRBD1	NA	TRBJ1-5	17	TGTGCCAGTAGTAGATGGGACAGGGGGTCGGCTAATCAGCCCCAGCATTTT	CASSRWDRGSANQPQHF
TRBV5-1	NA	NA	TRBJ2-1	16	TGCGCCAGCACCCTCCCTCGGACTGATTCCTACAATGAGCAGTTCTTC	CASTLPRTDSYNEQFF
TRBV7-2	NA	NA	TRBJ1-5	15	TGTGCCAGCAGCCAGCTAGATTGGGGGCGACAGCCCCAGCATTTT	CASSQLDWGRQPQHF
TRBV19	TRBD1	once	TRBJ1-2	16	TGTGCCAGTAGAGACCCTGGACAGGCGTTTCCTTATGGCTACACCTTC	CASRDPGQAFPYGYTF
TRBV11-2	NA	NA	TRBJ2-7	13	TGTGCCAGCAGCTTAGTTGGACTTTACGAGCAGTACTTC	CASSLVGLYEQYF
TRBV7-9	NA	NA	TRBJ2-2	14	TGTGCCAGCAGCTTTGAACTTAACACCGGGGAGCTGTTTTTT	CASSFELNTGELFF
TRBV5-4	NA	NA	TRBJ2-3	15	TGTGCCAGCAGCTTGCGGGACTCGCGCACAGATACGCAGTATTTT	CASSLRDSRTDTQYF
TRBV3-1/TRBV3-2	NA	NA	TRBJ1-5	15	TGTACCAGCAGCCAAGGGACATTTAGCAATCAGCCCCAGCATTTT	CTSSQGTFSNQPQHF